One and the same sample provided the 17 T cell receptor beta chains below, sequenced in a study of T cell responses to AZD1222 COVID-19 vaccine. Profiling relied on immunoSEQ multiplex PCR, and the TCRdb table lists in-frame clones only, not all of them. The profile shows tens of thousands of clones, over 75% of them singletons. Material: peripheral blood, obtained on day 0 of MenACWY control vaccination. All receptors derive from an adult in good health.

The chain recombines TRBV11-2 with TRBJ1-5; D is unresolved. Germline CDR1 is SGHAT and CDR2 is FQNNGV. There are 14 residues in the CDR3. V was shortened by 0 bases and J by 3 bases, with 6 bases between the two germline ends. In DNA form, the CDR3 reads TGTGCCAGCAGCTTAGAGGGTACCAATCAGCCCCAGCATTTT. Protein: CASSLEGTNQPQHF.

This clone occurred once. The genes are TRBV3-1 (or the pseudogene TRBV3-2) and TRBJ2-7; D remains unclear. There are 12 residues in the CDR3. Trimming took off 2 bases at V and 7 bases at J, with 9 bases between the two ends. The germline gives CDR1 LGHDT, CDR2 YNNKEL (reference sequence). The CDR3 region is CASSQIPREQYF. In DNA form, the CDR3 reads TGTGCCAGCAGCCAAATCCCCCGGGAGCAGTACTTC.

V and J are TRBV9 and TRBJ2-1, with no clear D. The CDR3 covers 13 residues. Looked up from germline, CDR1 is SGDLS and CDR2 is YYNGEE. V shed 0 bases and J shed 5 bases, with 6 bases lying between them. The CDR3 is CASSVATDNEQFF. In DNA, the CDR3 is TGTGCCAGCAGCGTAGCTACGGACAATGAGCAGTTCTTC. Supplemented by reference TRBV9 and TRBJ2-1, the full variable domain reads DSGVTQTPKHLITATGQRVTLRCSPRSGDLSVYWYQQSLDQGLQFLIQYYNGEERAKGNILERFSAQQFPDLHSELNLSSLELGDSALYFCASSVATDNEQFFGPGTRLTVL.

The CDR3 region is CASSLEGFGYTF. As DNA, the CDR3 is TGCGCCAGCAGCTTGGAAGGGTTTGGCTACACCTTC. This chain connects TRBV5-1 to TRBJ1-2; D uncertain. This CDR3 comprises 12 residues. Germline CDR1 and CDR2: SGHRS and YFSETQ. The V end lost 0 bases, the J end lost 7 bases, and 7 bases lay between the germline ends.

The chain couples TRBV3-1 (or the pseudogene TRBV3-2) to TRBJ2-3; D gene ambiguous. CDR1 and CDR2 (germline): LGHDT, YNNKEL (reference sequence). Trimming removed 3 bases from V and 2 bases from J, with 18 bases in between. The CDR3 is 17 residues long. The CDR3 sequence is CASSHPTRLTSTDTQYF. In DNA, the CDR3 is TGTGCCAGCAGCCACCCTACTCGCCTAACCTCCACAGATACGCAGTATTTT.

The rearrangement joins TRBV5-1 to TRBJ1-2, with 8 bases matching TRBD1. Germline assignment: CDR1 SGHRS and CDR2 YFSETQ. V was clipped by 3 bases and J by 8 bases; unmatched bases: 3. The CDR3 consists of 12 residues. The CDR3 protein is CASSWTGNGYTF. In DNA form, the CDR3 reads TGCGCCAGCAGCTGGACAGGGAACGGCTACACCTTC.

V usage is TRBV5-4 and J usage is TRBJ1-1, with 9 bases that match TRBD1. The length of the CDR3 is 15 residues. Germline assignment: CDR1 SGHNT and CDR2 YYREEE (reference sequence). Losses at the gene ends were 3 bases for V and 0 bases for J; bases not matched to a gene: 3. CDR3 amino acids: CASSSGQGLNTEAFF. CDR3 coding DNA: TGTGCCAGCAGCTCGGGACAGGGTTTGAACACTGAAGCTTTCTTT.

V is TRBV11-2 and J is TRBJ1-3; the D is unclear. The CDR3 extends over 13 amino acids. Trimming shortened V by 3 bases and J by 2 bases, and 5 bases separated the two germline ends. Germline CDR1 SGHAT, CDR2 FQNNGV. The CDR3 coding sequence is TGTGCCAGCAGCTTCGAGGCTGGAAACACCATATATTTT. It translates to CASSFEAGNTIYF.

The chain is built from TRBV6-5 and TRBJ2-7, with 12 nucleotides matching TRBD1. There are 15 residues in the CDR3. Germline CDR1 is MNHEY and CDR2 is SVGAGI. V shed 6 bases, J shed 3 bases, and the junction held 6 bases outside the gene matches. CDR3 DNA: TGTGCCAGCAGGGTGGGACAGGGGGCCGACTACGAGCAGTACTTC. Its protein product is CASRVGQGADYEQYF.

This chain connects TRBV24-1 to TRBJ1-2, with D maybe TRBD1 (5 bases). The CDR3 is made up of 13 amino acids. The germline V and J ends were trimmed by 5 bases and 4 bases, with 10 bases remaining between them. CDR1 is KGHDR, CDR2 SFDVKD, per germline. The CDR3, as DNA: TGTGCCACCAGTGGTTCAGGGCCCTATGGCTACACCTTC. Protein sequence: CATSGSGPYGYTF.

V usage is TRBV30 and J usage is TRBJ1-1; D gene ambiguous. Trimming took off 0 bases at V and 1 base at J, with 6 bases between the two ends. This CDR3 has 13 amino acids. Germline-derived CDR1 and CDR2 are GTSNPN and SVGIG (reference sequence). The DNA of the CDR3 is TGTGCCTGGAGTGTAACGCAGAACACTGAAGCTTTCTTT. Protein: CAWSVTQNTEAFF.

This clone was counted a single time. The chain carries TRBV9 and TRBJ1-3; D remains ambiguous. Germline V lookup: CDR1 SGDLS, CDR2 YYNGEE. The CDR3 runs 12 residues. V gave up 0 bases and J gave up 4 bases, with 2 bases separating them. The DNA of the CDR3 is TGTGCCAGCAGCGTAGAGGGAAACACCATATATTTT. Its protein is CASSVEGNTIYF.

The chain is built from TRBV19 and TRBJ1-5; D is ambiguous. The CDR3 spans 15 residues. The germline CDR1 and CDR2 sequences are LNHDA and SQIVND (reference sequence). The V end lost 2 bases, the J end lost 5 bases, and 13 bases lay between the germline ends. The CDR3 sequence: CASSISQTTHQPQHF. CDR3 nucleotides: TGTGCCAGTAGTATATCGCAGACGACCCATCAGCCCCAGCATTTT. The full variable domain, completed using reference TRBV19 and TRBJ1-5, is DGGITQSPKYLFRKEGQNVTLSCEQNLNHDAMYWYRQDPGQGLRLIYYSQIVNDFQKGDIAEGYSVSREKKESFPLTVTSAQKNPTAFYLCASSISQTTHQPQHFGDGTRLSIL.

The gene calls are TRBV2 and TRBJ2-7; TRBD2 agrees at 13 bases. The trim removed 6 bases at V and 4 bases at J, leaving 12 bases unmatched. Germline CDR1 reads SNHLY; CDR2 reads FYNNEI. The CDR3 loop spans 17 amino acids. CDR3 amino acids: CASRRLAGGQMSYEQYF. The CDR3 DNA sequence: TGTGCCAGCAGAAGACTAGCGGGGGGCCAAATGAGTTACGAGCAGTACTTC. The variable domain in full, with the rest retrieved from reference TRBV2 and TRBJ2-7, is EPEVTQTPSHQVTQMGQEVILRCVPISNHLYFYWYRQILGQKVEFLVSFYNNEISEKSEIFDDQFSVERPDGSNFTLKIRSTKLEDSAMYFCASRRLAGGQMSYEQYFGPGTRLTVT.

This chain connects TRBV5-6 to TRBJ1-1, with 7 positions matching TRBD1. Trimming at V came to 3 bases and at J to 1 base, leaving 6 bases not matched to a gene. The CDR3 runs 15 residues. Germline loops: CDR1 SGHDT, CDR2 YYEEEE. This CDR3 reads CASSWRTGPNTEAFF. CDR3 coding DNA: TGTGCCAGCAGCTGGCGGACAGGACCGAACACTGAAGCTTTCTTT.

This clone was counted only a few times. The rearrangement joins TRBV28 to TRBJ2-3; D gene uncertain. CDR1 is MDHEN and CDR2 is SYDVKM in the germline V gene. Trimming took off 4 bases at V and 2 bases at J, with 28 bases between the two ends. CDR3 size: 20 residues. Here the CDR3 DNA reads TGTGCCAGCAGTTCACCACGGGCAGTGGTGGAACACCAACCCACAGATACGCAGTATTTT. The encoded protein is CASSSPRAVVEHQPTDTQYF. Filled out from reference TRBV28 and TRBJ2-3, the complete variable domain reads DVKVTQSSRYLVKRTGEKVFLECVQDMDHENMFWYRQDPGLGLRLIYFSYDVKMKEKGDIPEGYSVSREKKERFSLILESASTNQTSMYLCASSSPRAVVEHQPTDTQYFGPGTRLTVL.

The chain combines TRBV6-5 with TRBJ1-2, with D unresolved. Germline V gene sequence: CDR1 MNHEY, CDR2 SVGAGI. This CDR3 spans 15 amino acids. V was pared by 0 bases and J by 3 bases, with 11 bases between. This chain's CDR3 is CASSYSTRSYYGYTF. CDR3 bases: TGTGCCAGCAGTTACTCTACCAGGTCCTACTATGGCTACACCTTC.